Described below is a single TCR beta chain sequence and its context. The sample originates from a study of blood T cell repertoires in COVID-19. Turning to the study itself: Both acute and convalescent COVID-19 samples were obtained from the United States, Italy and Spain. The analysed material was cDNA or gDNA that came from T cells, B-cell-depleted T cells, or PBMCs.

The V end was cut by 9 bases, the J end by 1 base, with 9 bases between. Germline V gene sequence: CDR1 MDHEN, CDR2 SYDVKM. The CDR3 runs to 12 residues. In the original analysis: For nucleated cells, counts were estimated from reference gene primer amplification. Measured with immunoSEQ multiplex PCR; TCRdb has only the in-frame clones, and not every one. That table furnishes V, J and clone size, whereas the DNA furnished D and trimming. Among approximately 240,000 clones, 65% to 80% were seen once, and the ten largest hold roughly 4%. The chain recombines TRBV28 with TRBJ1-2; the D gene is possibly TRBD1 (5 bases). The sequence derives from a middle-aged woman with active or convalescent COVID-19. Sequencing was performed on peripheral blood. In DNA form, the CDR3 reads TGTGCCAGTTCTCAGGGTAACTATGGCTACACCTTC. Protein product: CASSQGNYGYTF.